This passage covers 2 T cell receptor beta chains from one sample sequenced in a study of T cells in Graves' hyperthyroidism and ophthalmopathy. TCR beta CDR3 regions were amplified from RNA. HTBI primers were employed in a first-round RT-PCR of the TCR CDR3. From the multiplex PCR reads, TCRdb called clonotypes with MiXCR, one entry per CDR3 protein. The table shows hundreds of thousands of distinct CDR3 sequences, with 11% to 15% occurring only once. Sequencing input: blood. Receptors were obtained from a woman between 18 and 29 years old with Graves' hyperthyroidism.

This clonotype was detected many times. The genes are TRBV3-1 and TRBJ1-1; TRBD1 is a possible D gene (6 bases). This CDR3 contains 15 residues. The germline V gene encodes CDR1 LGHDT and CDR2 YNNKEL (reference sequence). With 1 base removed from V and 4 bases from J, the gap between germline ends came to 13 bases. CDR3 nucleotide sequence: TGTGCCAGCAGCCAAGCCAGGGGCGGCGGCACTGAAGCTTTCTTT. This gives the protein CASSQARGGGTEAFF.

Ten or more counts support this clonotype. This chain uses TRBV30 with TRBJ2-2; D gene unclear. CDR1 GTSNPN and CDR2 SVGIG come from the germline V gene (reference sequence). V was trimmed by 4 bases and J by 6 bases, leaving 9 bases between them. The CDR3 consists of 12 residues. CDR3 DNA sequence: TGTGCCTGGAAAAGGGCGGCCGGGGAGCTGTTTTTT. Protein sequence: CAWKRAAGELFF.